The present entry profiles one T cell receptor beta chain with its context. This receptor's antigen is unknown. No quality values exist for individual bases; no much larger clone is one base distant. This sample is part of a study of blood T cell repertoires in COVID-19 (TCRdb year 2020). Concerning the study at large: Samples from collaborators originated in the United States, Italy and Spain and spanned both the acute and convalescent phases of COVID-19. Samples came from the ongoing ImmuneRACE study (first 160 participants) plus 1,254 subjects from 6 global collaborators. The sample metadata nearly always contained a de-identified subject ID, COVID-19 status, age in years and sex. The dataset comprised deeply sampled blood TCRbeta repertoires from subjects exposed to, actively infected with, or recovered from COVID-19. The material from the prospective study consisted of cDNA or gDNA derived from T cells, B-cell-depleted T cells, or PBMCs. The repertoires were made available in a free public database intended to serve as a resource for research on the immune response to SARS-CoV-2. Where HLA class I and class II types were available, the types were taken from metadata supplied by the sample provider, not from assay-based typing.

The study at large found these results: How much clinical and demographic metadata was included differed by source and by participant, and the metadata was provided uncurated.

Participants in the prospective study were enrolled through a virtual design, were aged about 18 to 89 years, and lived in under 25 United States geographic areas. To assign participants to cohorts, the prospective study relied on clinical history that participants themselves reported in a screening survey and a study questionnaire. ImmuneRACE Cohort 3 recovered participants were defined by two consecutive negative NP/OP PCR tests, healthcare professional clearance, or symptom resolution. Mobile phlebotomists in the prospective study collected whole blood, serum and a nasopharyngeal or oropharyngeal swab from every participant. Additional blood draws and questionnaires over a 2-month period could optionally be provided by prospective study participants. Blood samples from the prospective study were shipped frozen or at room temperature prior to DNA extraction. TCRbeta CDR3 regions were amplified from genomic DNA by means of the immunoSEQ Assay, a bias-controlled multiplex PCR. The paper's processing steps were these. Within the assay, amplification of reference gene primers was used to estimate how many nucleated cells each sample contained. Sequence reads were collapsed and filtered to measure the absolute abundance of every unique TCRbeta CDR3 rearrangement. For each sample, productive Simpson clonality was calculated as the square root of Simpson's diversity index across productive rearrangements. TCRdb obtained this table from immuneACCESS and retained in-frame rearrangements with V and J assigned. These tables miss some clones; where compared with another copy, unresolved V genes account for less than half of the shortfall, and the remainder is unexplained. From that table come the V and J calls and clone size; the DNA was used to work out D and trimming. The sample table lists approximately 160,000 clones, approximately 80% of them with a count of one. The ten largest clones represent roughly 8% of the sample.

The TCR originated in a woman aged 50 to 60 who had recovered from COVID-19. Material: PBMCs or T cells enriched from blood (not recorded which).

The DNA is as follows: TGTGCCAGCAGTTACCGACAGGGTAACTACGAGCAGTACTTC. Its translation reads: CASSYRQGNYEQYF. The chain is encoded by TRBV6-5 joined to TRBJ2-7; TRBD1 lines up with 7 middle nucleotides. CDR1 MNHEY and CDR2 SVGAGI were looked up in the germline V gene. The CDR3 runs 14 amino acids, cysteine and phenylalanine included. Of the read, only the CDR3 DNA is kept; its 42 bases are in frame from base 1. The junction shows trimming of 2 bases on V and 3 bases on J, and the gene matches do not reach 4 bases of it.